The present T cell receptor beta chain was sequenced within a study of T-cell memory formation after mild COVID-19. About the study: Largely donor-specific sequence clusters came from a couple of donors.

In this sample, this clonotype turned up a few times. TCRdb re-called the 5' RACE reads through MiXCR, storing one row per CDR3 protein. Among tens of thousands of distinct CDR3 sequences listed, approximately 14% were seen once. Germline-derived CDR1 and CDR2 are SGHTA and FQGTGA. This CDR3 is 17 amino acids long. Germline trimming cut 5 bases from V and 4 bases from J; bases unmatched to any gene: 12. Sequencing was performed on PBMCs or a T cell subset sorted from them (not recorded which). This TCR came from an adult woman who had mild COVID-19 (a few samples of this study predate the infection). Cell type and time point are not known. V usage is TRBV7-3 and J usage is TRBJ2-5; 11 nucleotides line up with TRBD1. This CDR3 reads CASSPVLGQGVTETQYF. The CDR3 nucleotides are TGTGCCAGCAGCCCCGTTTTGGGACAGGGGGTGACAGAGACCCAGTACTTC.